These 19 T cell receptor beta chains were all obtained from the same sample, sequenced in a study of blood T cell repertoires in COVID-19 (TCRdb year 2020). Library preparation was by the immunoSEQ multiplex PCR assay. As stored in TCRdb, this immuneACCESS dataset retains in-frame rearrangements with V and J assigned. A fraction of the clones does not appear; measured against another copy, unresolved V genes explain less than half of the discrepancy, and the remainder lacks a known reason. This sample is represented by approximately 59,000 clones; about 81% of them were singletons. More than 15% of the sample comes from the top ten. The source material was peripheral blood. The receptors originated from a man older than 75 with acute or convalescent COVID-19.

This chain uses TRBV5-1 with TRBJ2-2; tentatively, D is TRBD2 (6 bases). This CDR3 contains 18 residues. Germline V gene sequence: CDR1 SGHRS, CDR2 YFSETQ. V was pared by 4 bases and J by 3 bases, with 22 bases between. The CDR3, as DNA: TGCGCCAGCAGCAACCCGGGACTCACCGCCTCCGACACCGGGGAGCTGTTTTTT. Translating gives CASSNPGLTASDTGELFF.

The rearrangement uses TRBV18 and TRBJ2-3; 7 positions agree with TRBD2. Per germline, CDR1 KGHSH and CDR2 LQKENI. V lost 1 base and J lost 5; bases outside the gene matches: 9. The CDR3 has 16 amino acids. This CDR3 is CASSPRGGGSGDTQYF. In DNA, the CDR3 is TGTGCCAGCTCACCACGCGGCGGGGGTTCCGGAGATACGCAGTATTTT.

The chain couples TRBV5-1 to TRBJ1-5, with D possibly matching TRBD1 (5 bases). Germline CDR1 and CDR2: SGHRS and YFSETQ. V was cut by 3 bases and J by 5 bases, with 15 bases left in between. The length of the CDR3 is 15 residues. CDR3: CASSWGDGDYQPQHF. The CDR3 DNA reads TGCGCCAGCAGCTGGGGGGACGGGGATTATCAGCCCCAGCATTTT. Full variable domain (remainder filled in from reference TRBV5-1 and TRBJ1-5): KAGVTQTPRYLIKTRGQQVTLSCSPISGHRSVSWYQQTPGQGLQFLFEYFSETQRNKGNFPGRFSGRQFSNSRSEMNVSTLELGDSALYLCASSWGDGDYQPQHFGDGTRLSIL.

This chain joins TRBV5-1 and TRBJ2-3; no clear D gene. CDR3 length: 13 residues. Germline CDR1 and CDR2: SGHRS and YFSETQ. With 2 bases removed from V and 1 base from J, the gap between germline ends came to 5 bases. The CDR3 loop is CASSFQGTDTQYF. CDR3 nucleotides: TGCGCCAGCAGCTTTCAGGGCACAGATACGCAGTATTTT.

The rearrangement links TRBV3-1 (or the pseudogene TRBV3-2) to TRBJ1-2; D is uncertain. With 2 bases removed from V and 4 bases from J, the gap between germline ends came to 11 bases. Germline V gene lookup returns CDR1 LGHDT and CDR2 YNNKEL (reference sequence). The CDR3 contains 14 residues. CDR3 region: CASSQIAGSYGYTF. CDR3 bases: TGTGCCAGCAGCCAAATCGCGGGCTCCTATGGCTACACCTTC.

The chain couples TRBV6-5 to TRBJ1-2; maybe TRBD1 (6 bases). V lost 6 bases, J lost 3 bases, and 11 bases lay in between. CDR3 length: 13 residues. The germline CDR1 and CDR2 sequences are MNHEY and SVGAGI. The CDR3 nucleotides are TGTGCCAGCAGCCACGGACAGTACTATGGCTACACCTTC. Protein product: CASSHGQYYGYTF.

The V and J genes are TRBV5-6 and TRBJ1-2; the match to TRBD1 covers 10 bases. J gave up 7 bases and V 4 bases, and 4 bases lay outside the gene matches. The CDR3 spans 13 residues. From germline, CDR1 is SGHDT and CDR2 YYEEEE. CDR3 protein: CASSRQGAFGYTF. DNA of the CDR3: TGTGCCAGCAGCCGACAGGGGGCCTTTGGCTACACCTTC.

J is TRBJ2-5 and V is TRBV7-9, with D possibly matching TRBD2 (6 bases). The germline V gene encodes CDR1 SEHNR and CDR2 FQNEAQ (reference sequence). This CDR3 region has 13 residues. V was cut by 8 bases and J by 7 bases, with 17 bases left in between. DNA for the CDR3: TGTGCCAGCGGGGACTCAGCCCGGGGGACCCAGTACTTC. This gives the protein CASGDSARGTQYF. Supplemented by reference TRBV7-9 and TRBJ2-5, the full variable domain reads DTGVSQNPRHKITKRGQNVTFRCDPISEHNRLYWYRQTLGQGPEFLTYFQNEAQLEKSRLLSDRFSAERPKGSFSTLEIQRTEQGDSAMYLCASGDSARGTQYFGPGTRLLVL.

The chain uses TRBV5-1 and TRBJ2-7; D is unclear. V lost 4 bases and J 3 bases, leaving 5 bases between the germline ends. Germline V CDR1 and CDR2: SGHRS, YFSETQ. CDR3 length equals 11 residues. Here the CDR3 reads CASSSDYEQYF. The CDR3 DNA follows: TGCGCCAGCAGCAGCGACTACGAGCAGTACTTC.

V and J are TRBV5-4 and TRBJ2-7, with 7 bases identical to TRBD1. The CDR3 loop spans 15 amino acids. V was clipped by 4 bases and J by 1 base; unmatched bases: 8. Germline assignment: CDR1 SGHNT and CDR2 YYREEE (reference sequence). In nucleotides, the CDR3 is TGTGCCAGCAGCCTTGACAGGGCCCCTTCCTACGAGCAGTACTTC. Amino acid sequence: CASSLDRAPSYEQYF.

The chain links TRBV5-4 to TRBJ2-3, with 9 bases fitting TRBD2. Germline V CDR1 and CDR2: SGHNT, YYREEE (reference sequence). This CDR3 comprises 14 residues. V was pared by 4 bases and J by 6 bases, with 6 bases of the junction left unmatched. The CDR3 spells CASSPPSGDDTQYF. CDR3 bases: TGTGCCAGCAGCCCCCCTAGCGGGGACGATACGCAGTATTTT.

The V and J genes are TRBV29-1 and TRBJ2-3; D gene ambiguous. The CDR3 totals 12 residues. Per the germline V gene, CDR1 is SQVTM and CDR2 is ANQGSEA. V lost 3 bases, J lost 1 base, and 5 bases lay in between. The DNA of the CDR3 is TGCAGCGTTGAGCAGGGCACAGATACGCAGTATTTT. Amino acids: CSVEQGTDTQYF.

The chain has TRBV19 and TRBJ2-5, with TRBD1 matching over 10 bases. Germline V lookup: CDR1 LNHDA, CDR2 SQIVND (reference sequence). The V gene end was trimmed by 9 bases and the J gene end by 4 bases; junction bases not matched to a gene: 5. The CDR3 loop spans 13 amino acids. CDR3 residues: CASRDRGRETQYF. The CDR3 DNA sequence: TGTGCCAGCCGGGACAGGGGACGAGAGACCCAGTACTTC.

The V call is TRBV7-2, the J call TRBJ2-7; 10 bases match TRBD2. Trimming removed 2 bases from V and 2 bases from J; junction bases left unmatched: 3. Germline CDR1 and CDR2: SGHTA and FQGNSA. The CDR3 runs to 15 residues. The CDR3, as DNA: TGTGCCAGCAGCTTATTAGCGGGAGGAACCTACGAGCAGTACTTC. As protein: CASSLLAGGTYEQYF. Full variable domain (missing parts from reference TRBV7-2 and TRBJ2-7): GAGVSQSPSNKVTEKGKDVELRCDPISGHTALYWYRQSLGQGLEFLIYFQGNSAPDKSGLPSDRFSAERTGGSVSTLTIQRTQQEDSAVYLCASSLLAGGTYEQYFGPGTRLTVT.

The chain uses TRBV2 and TRBJ2-2, with a tentative D call TRBD1 (6 bases). V was cut by 4 bases and J by 4 bases, with 7 bases left in between. Looked up from germline, CDR1 is SNHLY and CDR2 is FYNNEI. The CDR3 totals 13 residues. CDR3 protein: CASSAQGTGELFF. The CDR3, as DNA: TGTGCCAGCAGTGCACAGGGCACCGGGGAGCTGTTTTTT.

The table lists this clone with a count of one. This chain connects TRBV19 to TRBJ1-5; D ambiguous. V lost 4 bases and J 5 bases, leaving 9 bases between the germline ends. The germline V gene encodes CDR1 LNHDA and CDR2 SQIVND (reference sequence). The CDR3 runs to 13 residues. The CDR3 loop is CASSRQSYQPQHF. CDR3 coding DNA: TGTGCCAGTAGTAGACAAAGTTATCAGCCCCAGCATTTT.

The V and J genes are TRBV10-1 and TRBJ2-5; possible D gene TRBD2, 7 bases. V shed 9 bases and J shed 4 bases, with 12 bases lying between them. The CDR3 runs to 12 residues. CDR1 and CDR2 (germline): WNHNN, SYGVQD (reference sequence). CDR3 sequence: CARGGLRETQYF. CDR3 nucleotide sequence: TGCGCCAGGGGGGGGCTAAGAGAGACCCAGTACTTC.

DNA of the CDR3: TGTGCCACCACCAGGGTTATCTCTGGAAACACCATATATTTT. It yields the protein CATTRVISGNTIYF. The chain employs TRBV6-6 and TRBJ1-3, with D possibly being TRBD1 (5 bases). The CDR3 runs 14 residues. V gave up 10 bases and J gave up 0 bases, with 13 bases separating them. The germline V gene has CDR1 MNHNY and CDR2 SVGAGI (reference sequence).

This clone came up once. The chain has TRBV6-2 or TRBV6-3 and TRBJ2-3; the D is unclear. The CDR3 sequence is 16 residues long. Trimming removed 0 bases from V and 0 bases from J, with 10 bases in between. Germline CDR1 reads MNHEY; CDR2 reads SVGEGT. The chain's CDR3 is CASSYSSTDSTDTQYF. The CDR3 nucleotides read TGTGCCAGCAGTTACTCGAGCACAGATAGCACAGATACGCAGTATTTT.